This T cell receptor (beta chain) was captured by sequencing in a study of T cell responses to AZD1222 COVID-19 vaccine. Study details: Second-dose schedules of about 4 or about 12 weeks were combined.

The germline V gene encodes CDR1 MDHEN and CDR2 SYDVKM. The ends were cut back, 6 bases at V and 8 bases at J, with 16 bases in the middle. The CDR3 sequence is 14 residues long. A word on this clone: Its antigen is not identified.

The assay was immunoSEQ multiplex PCR, and TCRdb's table has in-frame clones only and misses some. Altogether around 150,000 clones are present, around 91% being singletons, with the ten largest covering about 4.6%. Study-wide results and caveats: Repertoire sampling was restricted to post-peak T cell response timepoints. Baseline seropositivity characterized only a handful of AZD1222 recipients. Females outnumbered males among donors, who were mostly white British; clonal diversity was possibly underestimated.

V and J are TRBV28 and TRBJ1-4; D gene uncertain. The sample was peripheral blood, taken on day 0 of AZD1222 vaccination. The TCR sequence derives from an adult in good health. The CDR3 region has the DNA TGTGCCAGCAGCCTTGGAGGGCAGCGGGAAAAACTGTTTTTT. This encodes CASSLGGQREKLFF.